This TCR beta chain comes out of a study of post-analysis software for immune sequencing data. Overall study context: The patients showed relapsing-remitting, secondary progressive and progressive-relapsing multiple sclerosis courses. General study points: The five TRBV segments detected at higher frequency in patients than in controls included TRBV5-6, TRBV5-1 and TRBV20-1.

Germline CDR1 KGHSH, CDR2 LQKENI. CDR3 length: 20 residues. Libraries were made from TCR beta cDNA, and they carried unique molecular identifiers. Using its own MiXCR run on the PCR reads, TCRdb lists one record per CDR3 protein. The repertoire has about 180,000 distinct CDR3 sequences, 30% of them found once; the top ten carry about 1.6%. Concerning this clonotype itself: No antigen is known for it. One end of the junction fails to match germline, which may point to a read error.

The chain recombines TRBV18 with TRBJ2-1; 7 bases align to TRBD1. The sequenced sample consisted of blood. The source is a girl aged 5-17 years with multiple sclerosis. The CDR3 reads CASSSPGQTQLENSYNGQFF. As DNA, the CDR3 is TGTGCCAGCTCATCTCCGGGACAGACTCAATTAGAAAACTCCTACAATGGGCAGTTCTTC.